This T cell receptor beta chain was sequenced in a study of blood T cell repertoires in COVID-19. About the study: Samples taken during acute and convalescent COVID-19 were collected in the United States, Italy and Spain. In each case, the material was cDNA or gDNA derived from T cells, B-cell-depleted T cells, or PBMCs.

Germline CDR1 and CDR2: MNHEY and SMNVEV (reference sequence). The CDR3 spans 15 residues. Losses at the gene ends were 6 bases for V and 6 bases for J; bases not matched to a gene: 5. Original methodology: Amplification of reference gene primers provided the estimated nucleated cell counts. TCRdb's table, derived via immunoSEQ multiplex PCR, lists solely in-frame clones and lacks some. The V and J calls and clone size come from that table; D and trimming were worked out from the DNA. The repertoire includes approximately 150,000 clones, around 82% of them detected once, and roughly 4.2% sits in the top ten. In its sample, this clone was seen a few times. This CDR3 is also generated by other DNA sequences in the sample.

Sequencing was performed on peripheral blood. V gene TRBV27 combines with J gene TRBJ2-1; TRBD2 aligns across 13 bases. The origin of this receptor is a man aged 55-75 years with acute or convalescent COVID-19. The CDR3 reads CASSPLAGGGNEQFF. The CDR3 bases are TGTGCCAGCAGCCCACTAGCGGGAGGGGGCAATGAGCAGTTCTTC.